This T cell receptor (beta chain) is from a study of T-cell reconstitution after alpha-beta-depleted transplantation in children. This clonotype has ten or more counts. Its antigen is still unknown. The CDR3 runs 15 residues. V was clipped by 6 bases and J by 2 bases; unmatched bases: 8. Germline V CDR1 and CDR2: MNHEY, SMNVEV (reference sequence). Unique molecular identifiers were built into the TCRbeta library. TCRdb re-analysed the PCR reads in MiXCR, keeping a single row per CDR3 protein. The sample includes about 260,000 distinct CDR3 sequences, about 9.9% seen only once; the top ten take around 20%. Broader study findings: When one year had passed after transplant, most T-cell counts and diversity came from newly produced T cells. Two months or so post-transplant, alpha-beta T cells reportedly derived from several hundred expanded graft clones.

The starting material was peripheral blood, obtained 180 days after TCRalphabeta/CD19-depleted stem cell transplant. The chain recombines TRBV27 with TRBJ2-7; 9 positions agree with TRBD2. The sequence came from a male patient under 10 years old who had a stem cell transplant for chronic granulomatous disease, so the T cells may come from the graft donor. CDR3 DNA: TGTGCCAGCAGACGCCCTAGCGGGAACACCTACGAGCAGTACTTC. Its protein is CASRRPSGNTYEQYF.